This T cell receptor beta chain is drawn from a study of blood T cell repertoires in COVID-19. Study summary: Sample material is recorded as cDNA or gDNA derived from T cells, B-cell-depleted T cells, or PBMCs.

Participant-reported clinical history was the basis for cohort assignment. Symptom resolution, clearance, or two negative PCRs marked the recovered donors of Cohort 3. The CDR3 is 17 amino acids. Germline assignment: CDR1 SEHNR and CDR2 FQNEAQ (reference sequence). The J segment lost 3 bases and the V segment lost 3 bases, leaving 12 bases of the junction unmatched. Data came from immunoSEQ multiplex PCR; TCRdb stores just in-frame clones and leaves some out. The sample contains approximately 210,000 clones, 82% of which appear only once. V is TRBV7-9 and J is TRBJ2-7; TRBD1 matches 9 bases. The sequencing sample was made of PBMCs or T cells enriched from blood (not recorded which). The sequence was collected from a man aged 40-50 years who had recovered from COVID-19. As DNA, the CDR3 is TGTGCCAGCAGCTTGGGGTTCGGGAGGACAGGGGACTACGAGCAGTACTTC. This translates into CASSLGFGRTGDYEQYF.